This T cell receptor (beta chain) was identified in a study of beta chain features in type 1 diabetes. The study's findings and limits: When Type 1 diabetes patients were examined, their TCRB CDR3s proved moderately but significantly shorter in all four CD4+ subsets. Insertions were fewer and deletions more numerous at VDJ junctions in type 1 diabetes patients.

All of the isolated RNA was reverse transcribed, so expressed TCRB transcripts were sequenced. Sequencing used immunoSEQ multiplex PCR; TCRdb keeps in-frame clones, though not all of them. Among 150,000 to 200,000 clones listed, approximately 62% were seen once. As regards this clone: What it recognizes is unknown. Sequence at one end of the junction differs from germline and may be a read error.

The CDR3 sequence is 13 residues long. Germline loops: CDR1 SSHAT, CDR2 FNYEAQ (reference sequence). The chain recombines TRBV7-7 with TRBJ2-5; D is ambiguous. This TCR derives from a man aged 25-40 years with type 1 diabetes. The sequenced material came from naive CD4+ T cells from blood. The CDR3 DNA sequence: TGTGCTAGCAGCCCCGACTTAGCTAAGACCCAGTACTTC. It codes for CASSPDLAKTQYF. The entire variable domain, with the rest obtained from reference TRBV7-7 and TRBJ2-5, is as follows: GAGVSQSPRYKVTKRGQDVTLRCDPISSHATLYWYQQALGQGPEFLTYFNYEAQPDKSGLPSDRFSAERPEGSISTLTIQRTEQRDSAMYRCASSPDLAKTQYFGPGTRLLVL.